The clone carrying this T cell receptor (beta chain) has more than one count but fewer than ten. Its matching antigen is unknown. The data stem from a study of beta chain features in type 1 diabetes. Study results and caveats: Among patients with Type 1 diabetes, TCRB CDR3s were moderately but significantly shorter in every one of the four CD4+ subsets. Shorter templates may be favored by PCR, equally so in patients and controls. Naive, central memory and Treg TCRB repertoires appeared more alike in patients than in healthy donors. Over-representation of high TCR-expressing cells was a possible consequence of cDNA sequencing.

Every isolated RNA sample was fully reverse transcribed, so sequencing captured expressed TCRB transcripts. Clones were sequenced by immunoSEQ multiplex PCR, and TCRdb holds only the in-frame ones, with some missing. The table has around 280,000 clones, over 14% seen once. Trimming removed 3 bases at V and 6 bases at J, with 8 bases between. CDR3 length: 13 amino acids. The V gene's germline CDR1 is SGHAT and CDR2 FQNNGV. Sequencing input: naive CD4+ T cells from blood. This chain joins TRBV11-2 and TRBJ2-2; D possibly corresponds to TRBD1 (6 bases). The TCR sequence derives from a man aged 18 to 29 with type 1 diabetes. The CDR3, as DNA: TGTGCCAGCAGCTTCAGGGGTTCCGGGGAGCTGTTTTTT. It yields the protein CASSFRGSGELFF.